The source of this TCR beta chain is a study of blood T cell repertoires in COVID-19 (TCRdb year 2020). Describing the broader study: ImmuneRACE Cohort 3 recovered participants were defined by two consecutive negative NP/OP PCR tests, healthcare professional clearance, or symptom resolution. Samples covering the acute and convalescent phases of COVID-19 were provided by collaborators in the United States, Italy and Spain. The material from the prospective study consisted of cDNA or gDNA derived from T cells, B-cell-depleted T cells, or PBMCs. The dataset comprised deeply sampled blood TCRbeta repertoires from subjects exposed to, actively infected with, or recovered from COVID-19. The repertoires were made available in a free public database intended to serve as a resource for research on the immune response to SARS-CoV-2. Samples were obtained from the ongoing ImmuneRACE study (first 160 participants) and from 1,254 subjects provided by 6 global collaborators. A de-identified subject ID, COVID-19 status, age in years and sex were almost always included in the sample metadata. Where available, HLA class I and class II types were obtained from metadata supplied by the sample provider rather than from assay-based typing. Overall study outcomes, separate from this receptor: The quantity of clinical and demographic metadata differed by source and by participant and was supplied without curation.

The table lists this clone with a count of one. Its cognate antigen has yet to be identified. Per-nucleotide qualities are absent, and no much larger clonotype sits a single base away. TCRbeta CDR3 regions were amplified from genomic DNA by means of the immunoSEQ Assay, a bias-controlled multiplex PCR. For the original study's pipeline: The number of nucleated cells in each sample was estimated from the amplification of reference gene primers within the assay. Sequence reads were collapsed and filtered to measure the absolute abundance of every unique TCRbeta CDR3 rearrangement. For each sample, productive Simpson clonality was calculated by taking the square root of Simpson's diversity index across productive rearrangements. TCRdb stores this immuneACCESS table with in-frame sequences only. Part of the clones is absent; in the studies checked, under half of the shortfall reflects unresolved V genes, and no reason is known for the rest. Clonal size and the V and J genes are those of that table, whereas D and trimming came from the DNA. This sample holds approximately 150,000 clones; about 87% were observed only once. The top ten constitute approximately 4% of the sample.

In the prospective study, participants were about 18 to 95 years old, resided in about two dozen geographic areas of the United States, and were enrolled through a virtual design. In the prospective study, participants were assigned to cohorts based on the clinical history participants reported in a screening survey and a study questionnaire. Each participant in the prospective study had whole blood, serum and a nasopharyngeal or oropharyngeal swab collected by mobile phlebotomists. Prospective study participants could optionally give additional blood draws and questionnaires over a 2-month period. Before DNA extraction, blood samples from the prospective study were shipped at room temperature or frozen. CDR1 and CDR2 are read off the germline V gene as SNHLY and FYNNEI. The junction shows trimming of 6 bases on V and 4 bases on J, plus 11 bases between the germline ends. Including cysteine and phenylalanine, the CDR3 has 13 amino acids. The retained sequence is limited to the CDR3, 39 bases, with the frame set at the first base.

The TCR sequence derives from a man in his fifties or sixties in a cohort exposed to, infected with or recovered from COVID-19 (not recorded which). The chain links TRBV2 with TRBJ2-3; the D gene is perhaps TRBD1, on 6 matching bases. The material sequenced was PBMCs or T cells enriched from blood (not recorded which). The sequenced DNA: TGTGCCAGCAGACAGGGTATATCAGATACGCAGTATTTT. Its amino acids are CASRQGISDTQYF.